The T cell receptor beta chain under discussion was sequenced for a study of shared clonotypes between healthy human individuals (dated by TCRdb to 2018 to 2021). Some background on the complete study: A couple of women and a few men aged 18 to 49 years were included in the cohort. For each donor, three plates each were used for CD4 naive and CD4 memory, two plates were used for CD8 naive, and one plate was used for CD8 memory. Blood TCR repertoires of five healthy adults were deeply sequenced to estimate repertoire size and the extent of clonotype sharing between individuals. Libraries were prepared and TCR repertoires were sequenced by different laboratories using diverse techniques, in order to increase sequencing depth and limit assay-specific biases. Per donor, leukapheresis produced somewhere between about 0.9 and 10 billion PBMCs.

Concerning this clone itself: The antigen this receptor binds is unknown. Per-base quality was not reported, and no clone a single base away is much larger than it.

Counted from cysteine to phenylalanine, this CDR3 has 14 amino acids. Only the CDR3 DNA stays, 42 bases, in frame from base 1. V was cut back by 0 bases and J by 4 bases, leaving a gap of 7 bases between them. As encoded in the germline V gene, CDR1 is SGHRS while CDR2 is YFSETQ. Healthy HIV-negative adults with no recently reported acute infections or vaccinations were included as donors. Every donor was a Caucasian adult residing in Nashville, Tennessee, USA. CD4+ T cells were enriched through magnetic negative selection, after which naive cells were positively selected on CD45RA and the remaining negative fraction served as the memory subset. Blood was collected by leukapheresis, and PBMCs were isolated by Ficoll-Histopaque density gradient centrifugation and then cryopreserved in liquid nitrogen vapor phase. Analytical flow cytometry was used to check the purity and quantity of each magnetically sorted T cell population. Each sorted fraction had its genomic DNA isolated and then quantified by UV absorbance on a Nanodrop 2000c.

Using the deep immunoSEQ assay, TCR CDR3 regions were amplified from genomic DNA by multiplex PCR. Genomic DNA extracted from each cell subset was distributed evenly over all wells of several immunoSEQ 96-well plates, and each plate served as one replicate. Each replicate PCR for sorted subsets received 150 to 250 ng genomic DNA, equal to tens of thousands of T cell genomes. Purified libraries were quantified with a Qubit 3.0 fluorometer, sized on a Bioanalyzer 2100, and re-quantified with the KAPA Library Quantification kit. Each immunoSEQ 96-well plate was sequenced on its own single-read 150-cycle Illumina NextSeq 550 flow cell. In the paper's pipeline: Because the immunoSEQ output included only junctional sequences and no quality scores, the filtering could not be the same as the filtering used for full-length reads. Sequences were annotated with PyIR, a Python wrapper for IgBLAST v1.9, and V/J genes and CDR3 were assigned using IMGT germline references. Reads were removed for weak V/J assignments (E-value above 1e-6), missing CDR3, stop codons, out-of-frame junctions, or ambiguous translated residues. A V3J clonotype was defined by an identical inferred V gene, J gene, and CDR3 amino acid sequence. To compute the percentage overlap between repertoires, the number of shared unique clonotypes was divided by the size of the smaller repertoire. Repertoire richness was assessed with RTK rarefaction, the Chao1 estimator, and Recon v2.1 estimates of unobserved clonotypes. Generation probabilities for all TCRbeta clonotypes obtained by the gDNA method from a handful of donors were computed using OLGA. The table was pulled from immuneACCESS by TCRdb, which kept in-frame rearrangements only. Such tables lose some clones; where checked, under half of the loss comes from unresolved V genes, and the rest has no known cause. V and J calls and clone size come straight from that table; D and trimming were deduced from the DNA. The sample has more than 400,000 clones on record, 90% to 96% of them singletons. Of the sample, around 0.067% is held by the ten largest clones.

General study outcomes and caveats: Clonotypes shared by all four sorted-subset donors showed higher generation probabilities than non-shared clonotypes. Only blood was sampled, and tissue TCR repertoires likely differ from those in blood. Because the study included only a small number of donors, the genetic and exposure-history diversity represented was limited. Pairwise subsampling indicated that sequencing depth was expected to affect the degree of clonotype sharing among donors. Sharing across several donors was observed for around 5% of naive CD4, 3.5% of naive CD8, 2% to 2.5% of memory CD4, and around 0.42% of memory CD8 clonotypes. Incomplete sequencing was indicated by rarefaction of sorted-subset datasets, despite the large sequencing depth. Naive subsets generally had larger estimated clonotype richness than memory subsets did.

The chain was built from TRBV5-1 and TRBJ1-4; the best D guess is TRBD1, with 5 bases matching. The sequence came from a woman between 25 and 40 years old in good health. The sequenced material came from naive CD4+ T cells sorted from blood. The sample's cell subset or site label is to be understood as: CD45RA+ positively selected. The CDR3 loop reads CASSLDRNNEKLFF. The DNA sequence reads TGCGCCAGCAGCTTGGACAGGAATAATGAAAAACTGTTTTTT.